This record concerns one TCR beta chain sequence. The antigen it recognizes is unknown. Base-call qualities are not available, and no considerably larger clone is one nucleotide away. Library preparation used the immunoSEQ multiplex PCR assay. Adaptive Biotechnologies carried out TCRB amplification, library preparation, sequencing and preliminary bioinformatics at Survey level resolution. TCRB sequencing used multiplex PCR amplification of genomic DNA from sorted cTfh populations. Turning to the authors' computational methods: Clonality was calculated in R as 1 minus normalized Shannon entropy, and the Gini index was calculated with the R package ineq. Overlap score was the summed counts of shared sequences divided by total counts of all sequences in both compared samples. Shared-clonotype significance used Fisher's exact test assuming a theoretical repertoire of 10^7 TCRB sequences. In its TCRdb copy, this immuneACCESS table keeps in-frame sequences only and misses some clones. Where compared with another copy, unresolved V genes explain less than half of these, and the others have no known cause. From that table come the V and J calls and clone size; the DNA was used to work out D and trimming. Recorded for this sample are about 15,000 clones; approximately 88% of them occurred a single time. Approximately 1.4% of the sample belongs to the ten largest clones.

The data were taken from a study of follicular helper T cells after annual influenza vaccination (dated by TCRdb to between 2016 and 2019). General notes on the study: Blood was collected on days 0, 7 and 28 after each seasonal influenza vaccination. To look at recall of cTfh clones, some subjects were tracked through successive annual vaccinations covering the 2013-2014, 2014-2015 and 2015-2016 seasons. One week after vaccination, a second recruited cohort of 11 to 12 subjects (Table S1) displayed a similar ICOS+CD38+ cTfh response. Multi-year samples were available for six subjects, with four spanning two vaccination seasons and two spanning three seasons. The 2013-2014 samples were cryopreserved, while the 2015 samples were processed right after collection. Summary of the overall study and its limitations: ICOS+CD38+ cTfh clonality correlated with the frequency of that population, and its change correlated with the change in circulating plasmablast frequency. Successive annual vaccinations recalled a recurrent oligoclonal ICOS+CD38+ cTfh response that contained tetramer and AIM influenza-specific clonotypes. Rare clonotypes could not be sampled because productive TCRB sequences were recovered from only roughly 8.5-22% of the analyzed cells. Day 7 ICOS+CD38+ clones were most often found later in ICOS-CD38- cTfh, suggesting that subset may serve as a memory reservoir.

Reading the label with the study, this specimen's time point is: 2014-2015 season, 7 days after vaccination. Adults received seasonal inactivated influenza vaccine (Fluvarix), and TCRB sequencing tracked sorted blood CD4 subsets before and after vaccination. To be eligible, subjects had to live in the community and must not have received influenza vaccine in the previous 6 months. Influenza vaccine contraindications, substance abuse, HIV/AIDS, active malignancy, immunomodulatory medication and active illness such as respiratory infection were included among the exclusion criteria. At each time point, about 35 to 110 mL of blood was collected. Non-naive CD4+CXCR5+PD-1+ cells were defined as circulating Tfh and were sorted into two fractions, ICOS+CD38+ and ICOS-CD38-. PBMC were isolated using Ficoll-Paque PLUS or SepMate separation. Before DNA was extracted, the cell subsets were sorted from PBMC using a BD FACS Aria.

Per the germline V gene, ENHRY is the CDR1 and SYGVKD is the CDR2. Trimming removed 6 bases from V and 5 bases from J; the gene matches leave 5 bases unexplained. Spanning cysteine to phenylalanine, the CDR3 consists of 15 amino acids. Just CDR3 DNA is preserved here, 45 bases in frame from base 1. The rearranged segments are TRBV10-3 and TRBJ2-3; 13 bases in the middle match TRBD2. The receptor's source is an adult who received the influenza vaccine. Specimen: CXCR5+ CD38- circulating T follicular helper cells from blood, collected 7 days after influenza vaccination. Reading the label with the study, this specimen's cell subset or site is: circulating Tfh, non-naive CD4+CXCR5+PD-1+ (ICOS+CD38+ or ICOS-CD38-). The CDR3 reads as follows: CAIRGLAGVEDTQYF. The sequenced DNA: TGTGCCATCAGAGGACTAGCGGGGGTGGAAGATACGCAGTATTTT.